This TCR beta chain is drawn from a study of blood T cell repertoires in COVID-19. Study-wide context: Samples taken during acute and convalescent COVID-19 were collected in the United States, Italy and Spain. Sample material is recorded as cDNA or gDNA derived from T cells, B-cell-depleted T cells, or PBMCs.

This CDR3 has 14 amino acids. V gave up 6 bases and J gave up 0 bases, with 12 bases separating them. The V gene's germline CDR1 is LNHDA and CDR2 SQIVND (reference sequence). Original processing methods: Nucleated cell number was recorded as an estimate derived from reference gene primer amplification. Using immunoSEQ multiplex PCR, the repertoire was profiled, and TCRdb retains in-frame clones only, with some absent. D and trimming come from the DNA, and the V and J calls and clone size come from that table. This sample has 390,000 or so clones, with 86% found just once. The genes are TRBV19 and TRBJ2-7, with TRBD1 as a possible D gene (6 bases). The TCR comes from a woman in her thirties with active or convalescent COVID-19. The sequenced sample was peripheral blood. The CDR3, as DNA: TGTGCCAGTAGCATGACAGGAATCTCCTACGAGCAGTACTTC. It translates to CASSMTGISYEQYF.